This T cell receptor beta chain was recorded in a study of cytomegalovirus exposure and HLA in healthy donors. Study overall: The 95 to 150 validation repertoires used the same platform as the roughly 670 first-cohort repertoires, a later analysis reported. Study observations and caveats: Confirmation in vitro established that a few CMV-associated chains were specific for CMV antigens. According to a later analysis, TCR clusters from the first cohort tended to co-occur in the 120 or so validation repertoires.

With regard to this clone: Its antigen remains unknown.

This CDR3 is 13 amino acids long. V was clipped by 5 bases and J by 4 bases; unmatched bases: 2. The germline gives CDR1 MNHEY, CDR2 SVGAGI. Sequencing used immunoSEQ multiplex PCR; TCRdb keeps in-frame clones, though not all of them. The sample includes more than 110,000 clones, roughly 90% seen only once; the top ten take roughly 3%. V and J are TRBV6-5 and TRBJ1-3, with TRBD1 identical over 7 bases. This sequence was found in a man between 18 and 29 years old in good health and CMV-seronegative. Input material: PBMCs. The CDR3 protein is CASSPGQGNTIYF. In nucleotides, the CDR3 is TGTGCCAGCAGTCCGGGACAGGGAAACACCATATATTTT.